Listed here are 8 T cell receptor beta chains from one sample, sequenced in a study of cytomegalovirus exposure and HLA in healthy donors. The PCR was carried out with 60 Vbeta primers and 13 Jbeta primers. Sequenced by immunoSEQ multiplex PCR; TCRdb stores in-frame clones only, minus some. Among under 200,000 clones, 80% were seen once, and the ten largest hold roughly 1.2%. Sequenced input: PBMCs. All receptors come from a woman aged 45-65 years in good health and CMV-seronegative.

V gene TRBV7-2 combines with J gene TRBJ2-5; D gene uncertain. V was pared by 1 base and J by 4 bases, with 13 bases between. CDR1 SGHTA and CDR2 FQGNSA come from the germline V gene. This CDR3 comprises 15 residues. The CDR3 region is CASSLGSKTGETQYF. CDR3 DNA sequence: TGTGCCAGCAGCTTAGGATCGAAGACGGGAGAGACCCAGTACTTC.

The chain recombines TRBV6-1 with TRBJ2-1, with TRBD2 identical over 7 bases. There are 16 residues in the CDR3. CDR1 is MNHNS and CDR2 is SASEGT in the germline V gene. After removal of 4 bases from V and 0 bases from J, the junction contained 6 bases not matched to a gene. The CDR3 DNA reads TGTGCCAGCAGTGTTTTCGGCGGGAGCTCCTACAATGAGCAGTTCTTC. This encodes CASSVFGGSSYNEQFF.

This sequence joins TRBV11-2 and TRBJ1-6, with D uncertain. With 1 base removed from V and 11 bases from J, the gap between germline ends came to 12 bases. This CDR3 is 14 amino acids long. Germline CDR1 SGHAT, CDR2 FQNNGV. The CDR3 reads CASSLVQTGPPLHF. For the CDR3, the DNA is TGTGCCAGCAGCTTAGTTCAAACCGGTCCACCCCTCCACTTT. Together with reference TRBV11-2 and TRBJ1-6, the CDR3 gives the full variable domain: EAGVAQSPRYKIIEKRQSVAFWCNPISGHATLYWYQQILGQGPKLLIQFQNNGVVDDSQLPKDRFSAERLKGVDSTLKIQPAKLEDSAVYLCASSLVQTGPPLHFGNGTRLTVT.

This rearrangement joins TRBV28 to TRBJ2-1; 10 nucleotides line up with TRBD2. This CDR3 comprises 14 residues. After removal of 4 bases from V and 9 bases from J, the junction contained 6 bases not matched to a gene. Germline CDR1 is MDHEN and CDR2 is SYDVKM. The CDR3 bases are TGTGCCAGCAGTTCCAGCGGGGGGGGTGGTGAGCAGTTCTTC. This codes for CASSSSGGGGEQFF.

This clone was seen more than once but under ten times. The CDR3 DNA reads as TGTGCCAGCTCGCCGACAGGGCGGGTTTATCAGCCCCAGCATTTT. Translated: CASSPTGRVYQPQHF. The chain recombines TRBV18 with TRBJ1-5; 7 nucleotides match TRBD1. The CDR3 is 15 amino acids. CDR1 is KGHSH and CDR2 is LQKENI in the germline V gene. Unmatched junction bases numbered 10, after V lost 6 bases and J lost 5 bases.

This clone was seen only a few times. The V call is TRBV5-5, the J call TRBJ2-2; the match to TRBD1 covers 7 bases. Germline-derived CDR1 and CDR2 are SGHKS and YYEKEE (reference sequence). This CDR3 is 14 amino acids long. V trimming: 2 bases; J trimming: 7 bases; junction bases outside the gene matches: 5. Written as DNA, the CDR3 is TGTGCCAGCAGCTTTAGGGGGCAAAACGGGGAGCTGTTTTTT. Translation gives CASSFRGQNGELFF. The entire variable domain, with the rest obtained from reference TRBV5-5 and TRBJ2-2, is as follows: DAGVTQSPTHLIKTRGQQVTLRCSPISGHKSVSWYQQVLGQGPQFIFQYYEKEERGRGNFPDRFSARQFPNYSSELNVNALLLGDSALYLCASSFRGQNGELFFGEGSRLTVL.

This chain uses TRBV11-1 with TRBJ1-4; 8 bases are shared with TRBD1. V gave up 6 bases and J gave up 6 bases; unmatched junction bases: 6. Looked up from germline, CDR1 is SGHAT and CDR2 is FQDESV (reference sequence). The CDR3 length is 14 residues. The CDR3 DNA follows: TGTGCCAGCAGACCCGGGACAGGATATGAAAAACTGTTTTTT. Its protein product is CASRPGTGYEKLFF.

This CDR3 is CASSQLTGTGSNEQFF. CDR3 sequence (DNA): TGCGCCAGCAGCCAATTAACCGGGACAGGGTCGAATGAGCAGTTCTTC. The V call is TRBV4-3, the J call TRBJ2-1, with 9 bases lining up with TRBD1. V shed 2 bases and J 7 bases; nucleotides not matched to a gene: 9. This CDR3 is built from 16 residues. In germline, CDR1 is LGHNA, CDR2 YSLEER.